The 30 T cell receptor beta chains given below trace back to one sample, sequenced in a study of blood T cell repertoires in COVID-19. Some clones are missing from TCRdb's copy, which holds only in-frame ones; the method was immunoSEQ multiplex PCR. The sample lists about 440,000 clones, 88% occurring once. The specimen sequenced was peripheral blood. These receptors originate from a woman aged 45-59 years with COVID-19, enrolled during active disease.

In its sample, this clone was seen once. The chain has TRBV19 and TRBJ1-3; 7 positions agree with TRBD1. V shed 6 bases, J shed 4 bases, and the junction held 9 bases outside the gene matches. Germline V lookup: CDR1 LNHDA, CDR2 SQIVND (reference sequence). The CDR3 is 15 amino acids. The DNA for the CDR3 is TGTGCCAGTAGGATGACAGGGCGAGGAGGAAACACCATATATTTT. This codes for CASRMTGRGGNTIYF. Using reference TRBV19 and TRBJ1-3 for the parts outside the CDR3, the full variable domain is DGGITQSPKYLFRKEGQNVTLSCEQNLNHDAMYWYRQDPGQGLRLIYYSQIVNDFQKGDIAEGYSVSREKKESFPLTVTSAQKNPTAFYLCASRMTGRGGNTIYFGEGSWLTVV.

The chain carries TRBV5-5 and TRBJ1-1, with 9 nucleotides matching TRBD1. CDR1 SGHKS and CDR2 YYEKEE come from the germline V gene (reference sequence). The junction had 11 bases not matched to a gene; V was cut back by 2 bases and J by 3 bases. The CDR3 totals 17 residues. The DNA for the CDR3 is TGTGCCAGCAGCTTCCTAACCGGACAGGGGAGGGACACTGAAGCTTTCTTT. Its protein is CASSFLTGQGRDTEAFF.

This rearrangement joins TRBV3-1 (or the pseudogene TRBV3-2) to TRBJ1-2, with D uncertain. Trimming took off 4 bases at V and 3 bases at J, with 9 bases between the two ends. The V gene's germline CDR1 is LGHDT and CDR2 YNNKEL (reference sequence). There are 13 residues in the CDR3. The CDR3, as DNA: TGTGCCAGCAGCCCCCGGGGAGACTATGGCTACACCTTC. Its protein product is CASSPRGDYGYTF.

CDR3 region: CASSLTGQPYNEQFF. The CDR3 DNA sequence: TGTGCCAGCAGCTTGACGGGACAGCCCTACAATGAGCAGTTCTTC. The rearrangement links TRBV7-6 to TRBJ2-1, with TRBD1 matching 7 bases. V shed 3 bases, J shed 2 bases, and the junction held 4 bases outside the gene matches. The V gene's germline CDR1 is SGHVS and CDR2 FNYEAQ. The CDR3 length is 15 residues.

J is TRBJ2-1 and V is TRBV3-1 (or the pseudogene TRBV3-2); the D is unclear. The V and J ends lost 4 bases and 7 bases respectively, with 17 bases between them. In germline, CDR1 is LGHDT, CDR2 YNNKEL (reference sequence). CDR3 length: 15 amino acids. The CDR3 sequence: CASSPTAGTPNEQFF. Written as DNA, the CDR3 is TGTGCCAGCAGCCCCACAGCCGGAACCCCTAATGAGCAGTTCTTC.

The J gene is TRBJ2-1, the V gene TRBV19; TRBD1 agrees at 9 bases. Trimming removed 6 bases from V and 7 bases from J; junction bases left unmatched: 10. This CDR3 has 15 residues. CDR1 and CDR2 from the germline V gene are LNHDA and SQIVND (reference sequence). CDR3 nucleotides: TGTGCCAGTAGACCGGGACAGGGAGGTAGGAATGAGCAGTTCTTC. It translates to CASRPGQGGRNEQFF. Full variable domain (missing parts from reference TRBV19 and TRBJ2-1): DGGITQSPKYLFRKEGQNVTLSCEQNLNHDAMYWYRQDPGQGLRLIYYSQIVNDFQKGDIAEGYSVSREKKESFPLTVTSAQKNPTAFYLCASRPGQGGRNEQFFGPGTRLTVL.

This chain joins TRBV4-2 and TRBJ2-7; 7 bases are a match to TRBD2. The CDR3 is 14 amino acids. The V gene end was trimmed by 4 bases and the J gene end by 5 bases; junction bases not matched to a gene: 8. The V gene's germline CDR1 is LGHNA and CDR2 YNFKEQ. The CDR3 DNA reads TGTGCCAGCAGCCTGGGGGGAGGGGCCGACGAGCAGTACTTC. Amino acids: CASSLGGGADEQYF.

This clone was observed a handful of times. The chain recombines TRBV7-3 with TRBJ1-1; the match to TRBD1 covers 9 bases. Trimming cost V 1 base and J 10 bases; bases outside gene matches: 4. CDR1 and CDR2 from the germline V gene are SGHTA and FQGTGA. The CDR3 runs to 13 residues. The CDR3 DNA reads TGTGCCAGCAGCTTAATCTCGGGACAGGGAGCTTTCTTT. It codes for CASSLISGQGAFF. Combining the CDR3 with reference TRBV7-3 and TRBJ1-1 gives the whole variable domain GAGVSQTPSNKVTEKGKYVELRCDPISGHTALYWYRQSLGQGPEFLIYFQGTGAADDSGLPNDRFFAVRPEGSVSTLKIQRTERGDSAVYLCASSLISGQGAFFGQGTRLTVV.

This sequence joins TRBV11-3 and TRBJ1-6, with D unclear. The CDR3 consists of 13 residues. Per germline, CDR1 SGHNT and CDR2 YENEEA. Trimming cost V 3 bases and J 10 bases, with 10 bases left between them. The CDR3 DNA reads as TGTGCCAGCAGCTTTAACCGGGAGTCACCCCTCCACTTT. Its protein is CASSFNRESPLHF.

The V gene is TRBV25-1, the J gene TRBJ2-1, with 9 bases matching TRBD2. CDR1 is MGHDK, CDR2 SYGVNS, per germline. CDR3 length equals 17 residues. V lost 3 bases, J lost 2 bases, and 8 bases stayed unmatched. CDR3 loop: CASSDARPSGAYNEQFF. The DNA for the CDR3 is TGTGCCAGCAGTGATGCGAGACCTAGCGGGGCCTACAATGAGCAGTTCTTC.

The chain is built from TRBV25-1 and TRBJ1-1, with D unclear. V was cut by 6 bases and J by 6 bases, with 17 bases left in between. Germline assignment: CDR1 MGHDK and CDR2 SYGVNS. This CDR3 comprises 14 residues. The CDR3 coding sequence is TGTGCCAGCAGCGGGAGGACCCCCCGCCCTGAAGCTTTCTTT. Translation: CASSGRTPRPEAFF.

The V and J genes are TRBV11-2 and TRBJ2-1, with a tentative D call TRBD1 (6 bases). Between the trimmed V and J ends, which lost 1 base and 6 bases, there was a span of 7 bases. Germline V gives CDR1 SGHAT, CDR2 FQNNGV. The CDR3 runs 13 residues. The CDR3 coding sequence is TGTGCCAGCAGCTTAGGGGGGCCCAATGAGCAGTTCTTC. As protein: CASSLGGPNEQFF.

The genes are TRBV9 and TRBJ2-2; TRBD2 aligns across 10 bases. Germline CDR1 SGDLS, CDR2 YYNGEE. The V segment lost 1 base and the J segment 1 base; nucleotides outside the gene matches: 4. This CDR3 comprises 17 residues. The CDR3 DNA reads as TGTGCCAGCAGCGTACTAGCGGGGGCCGTGAACACCGGGGAGCTGTTTTTT. As protein: CASSVLAGAVNTGELFF.

The chain combines TRBV12-3 or TRBV12-4 with TRBJ2-7; 8 nucleotides match TRBD1. This CDR3 contains 13 residues. The trim removed 2 bases at V and 4 bases at J, leaving 1 base unmatched. The CDR3 DNA reads as TGTGCCAGCAGTTTAAACAGGGGGTACGAGCAGTACTTC. The encoded protein is CASSLNRGYEQYF.

The genes are TRBV7-9 and TRBJ2-7, with TRBD2 matching 11 bases. The CDR3 loop spans 17 amino acids. J was trimmed by 2 bases and V by 3 bases; bases with no gene match: 9. The V gene's germline CDR1 is SEHNR and CDR2 FQNEAQ (reference sequence). The CDR3 protein is CASSLPLLAGGAYEQYF. The CDR3 nucleotides are TGTGCCAGCAGCTTGCCCCTCTTAGCGGGGGGGGCCTACGAGCAGTACTTC.

The CDR3 protein is CASSEAPTGGMDEQYF. In DNA, the CDR3 is TGTGCCAGCAGTGAAGCGCCGACAGGGGGGATGGACGAGCAGTACTTC. V and J are TRBV6-1 and TRBJ2-7, with 9 positions matching TRBD1. Per the germline V gene, CDR1 is MNHNS and CDR2 is SASEGT. CDR3 size: 16 residues. The junction had 8 bases not matched to a gene; V was cut back by 0 bases and J by 5 bases.

This chain connects TRBV30 to TRBJ1-1, with D perhaps TRBD1 (5 bases). Trimming took 1 base from V and 4 from J, leaving 10 bases between them. Per the germline V gene, CDR1 is GTSNPN and CDR2 is SVGIG (reference sequence). CDR3 length: 13 residues. The CDR3 spells CAWSEQGITEAFF. The CDR3 nucleotides read TGTGCCTGGAGTGAGCAGGGAATCACTGAAGCTTTCTTT.

This clone was observed a handful of times. The chain links TRBV7-2 to TRBJ2-7, with 10 bases matching TRBD2. Germline V gene data show CDR1 as SGHTA and CDR2 as FQGNSA. The CDR3 runs 14 residues. V lost 9 bases and J lost 3; bases outside the gene matches: 8. The CDR3 spells CASKSSGGIYEQYF. CDR3 nucleotides: TGTGCCAGTAAGAGTAGCGGGGGGATCTACGAGCAGTACTTC.

The chain couples TRBV10-1 to TRBJ2-7, with D tentatively TRBD1 (6 bases). This CDR3 is 13 amino acids long. Trimming removed 5 bases at V and 2 bases at J, with 10 bases between. CDR1 is WNHNN and CDR2 is SYGVQD in the germline V gene (reference sequence). The CDR3 loop is CASSLDSTYEQYF. Written as DNA, the CDR3 is TGCGCCAGCAGTTTGGACAGCACCTACGAGCAGTACTTC.

The rearrangement joins TRBV19 to TRBJ2-3, with TRBD2 as a possible D gene (6 bases). The V end lost 5 bases, the J end lost 8 bases, and 17 bases lay between the germline ends. Per germline, CDR1 LNHDA and CDR2 SQIVND (reference sequence). CDR3 length: 14 residues. The CDR3 nucleotides read TGTGCCAGTAGTCCGGCGGGGAGATGGGGTACGCAGTATTTT. Amino acid sequence: CASSPAGRWGTQYF.

The chain has TRBV27 and TRBJ2-1, with 12 bases fitting TRBD2. V trimming: 4 bases; J trimming: 5 bases; junction bases outside the gene matches: 3. The CDR3 loop spans 15 amino acids. Germline lookup yields CDR1 MNHEY and CDR2 SMNVEV (reference sequence). The CDR3 sequence: CASSSGTSGHNEQFF. CDR3 DNA: TGTGCCAGCAGTTCCGGGACTAGCGGGCACAATGAGCAGTTCTTC.

CDR3 in amino acids: CASSYRGLHEQYF. The CDR3 nucleotides read TGTGCCAGCAGTTACAGGGGTCTGCACGAGCAGTACTTC. V and J are TRBV27 and TRBJ2-7, with 7 bases fitting TRBD1. The CDR3 contains 13 residues. After removal of 4 bases from V and 5 bases from J, the junction contained 5 bases not matched to a gene. CDR1 and CDR2 (germline): MNHEY, SMNVEV (reference sequence).

This rearrangement joins TRBV5-6 to TRBJ2-7; 8 bases align to TRBD2. This CDR3 is built from 14 residues. From germline, CDR1 is SGHDT and CDR2 YYEEEE. The V segment lost 4 bases and the J segment 4 bases; nucleotides outside the gene matches: 7. The CDR3 loop reads CASSGLGGGYEQYF. Written as DNA, the CDR3 is TGTGCCAGCAGCGGCCTGGGCGGGGGGTACGAGCAGTACTTC. The complete variable domain, with remaining parts taken from reference TRBV5-6 and TRBJ2-7, reads DAGVTQSPTHLIKTRGQQVTLRCSPKSGHDTVSWYQQALGQGPQFIFQYYEEEERQRGNFPDRFSGHQFPNYSSELNVNALLLGDSALYLCASSGLGGGYEQYFGPGTRLTVT.

This rearrangement joins TRBV29-1 to TRBJ1-2; 10 positions match TRBD1. Germline-derived CDR1 and CDR2 are SQVTM and ANQGSEA. Losses at the gene ends were 1 base for V and 5 bases for J; bases not matched to a gene: 4. The CDR3 consists of 14 residues. The CDR3: CSVEGDRGSYGYTF. CDR3 nucleotide sequence: TGCAGCGTTGAAGGGGACAGGGGATCATATGGCTACACCTTC.

This clone showed up just once. This chain joins TRBV1 and TRBJ1-1; the D call in the table, TRBD1, was not verified against the DNA. TRBV1 is recorded as a pseudogene. The CDR3 covers 15 residues. The CDR3: CTSSIRDRENTEAFF. CDR3 nucleotide sequence: TGCACCAGCAGCATCCGGGACAGGGAGAACACTGAAGCTTTCTTT.

The V gene is TRBV18, the J gene TRBJ1-1; weak D call: TRBD1 (5 bases). The ends were cut back, 6 bases at V and 5 bases at J, with 19 bases in the middle. This CDR3 region has 15 residues. In germline, CDR1 is KGHSH, CDR2 LQKENI. CDR3 residues: CASSPNRPKGTEAFF. CDR3 in DNA: TGTGCCAGCTCCCCTAACAGGCCCAAGGGAACTGAAGCTTTCTTT.

This clone was seen once. The chain uses TRBV6-2 or TRBV6-3 and TRBJ1-1; 7 bases are a match to TRBD1. This CDR3 spans 16 amino acids. Germline lookup yields CDR1 MNHEY and CDR2 SVGEGT. V dropped 1 base and J dropped 1; count of bases not matched to a gene: 6. The CDR3 here is CASSYYSGTANTEAFF. For the CDR3, the DNA is TGTGCCAGCAGTTACTACTCCGGGACAGCGAACACTGAAGCTTTCTTT.

The chain carries TRBV2 and TRBJ2-5; weak D call: TRBD2 (6 bases). The CDR3 has 17 residues. CDR1 is SNHLY, CDR2 FYNNEI, per germline. Trimming took off 7 bases at V and 5 bases at J, with 26 bases between the two ends. CDR3 in amino acids: CASNGWGGVGAMETQYF. The CDR3 DNA reads as TGTGCCAGCAACGGGTGGGGCGGGGTAGGCGCGATGGAGACCCAGTACTTC.

The rearrangement links TRBV6-2 or TRBV6-3 to TRBJ2-7; 8 nucleotides agree with TRBD1. In germline, CDR1 is MNHEY, CDR2 SVGEGT. J lost 9 bases, V lost 6 bases, and 7 bases had no gene match. The CDR3 runs to 12 residues. In DNA form, the CDR3 reads TGTGCCAGCAGCGCGGACAGGGTAGGGCAGTACTTC. It is translated as CASSADRVGQYF.

This chain uses TRBV20-1 with TRBJ1-1; D gene ambiguous. This CDR3 has 11 amino acids. The V end lost 7 bases, the J end lost 1 base, and 7 bases lay between the germline ends. The germline V gene has CDR1 DFQATT and CDR2 SNEGSKA (reference sequence). In DNA form, the CDR3 reads TGCAGTGGTCGGGAGAACACTGAAGCTTTCTTT. Amino acid sequence: CSGRENTEAFF.